Listed below are T cell receptor beta chains from one sample, sequenced in a study of control samples from healthy donors and cancer patients. The method was immunoSEQ multiplex PCR; TCRdb's version includes in-frame clones alone and lacks a portion of them. The sample includes around 200,000 clones, 75% to 95% seen only once; the top ten take around 1.5%. Sequences were obtained from blood. The receptors originated from a woman in her thirties in good health. The CDR3 runs from the conserved cysteine through the conserved F or W. The D gene is left open where the match is weak. Clone size is shown for a subset of rows, as once, few, many or a class of expanded clone.

d_call clone_size j_call v_call cdr3_aa cdr3_nt
TRBD2 NA TRBJ2-5 TRBV7-2 CASSLVAAGGRETQYF TGTGCCAGCAGCTTAGTGGCCGCGGGGGGGCGGGAGACCCAGTACTTC
NA NA TRBJ1-6 TRBV5-1 CASSLAVSSYNSPLHF TGCGCCAGCAGCTTGGCGGTCAGCTCCTATAATTCACCCCTCCACTTT
TRBD2 NA TRBJ2-7 TRBV6-5 CASRPTSGARYEQYF TGTGCCAGCAGACCGACTAGCGGGGCCCGATACGAGCAGTACTTC
NA NA TRBJ1-4 TRBV9 CASSVRWGIGEKLFF TGTGCCAGCAGCGTACGGTGGGGAATAGGGGAAAAACTGTTTTTT
NA NA TRBJ1-1 TRBV14 CASSQEGRANTEAFF TGTGCCAGCAGCCAAGAGGGTAGGGCGAACACTGAAGCTTTCTTT
TRBD2 NA TRBJ2-3 TRBV7-3 CASSLIAGTSTDTQYF TGTGCCAGCAGCTTAATAGCGGGCACTAGCACAGATACGCAGTATTTT
NA NA TRBJ1-6 TRBV5-4 CASRAGTGNSPLHF TGTGCCAGCAGGGCCGGGACTGGGAATTCACCCCTCCACTTT
NA NA TRBJ2-5 TRBV18 CASSPVGNGETQYF TGTGCCAGCTCACCAGTGGGAAACGGGGAGACCCAGTACTTC
TRBD1 NA TRBJ1-2 TRBV3-1/TRBV3-2 CASSQYRGTGFNYGYTF TGTGCCAGCAGCCAATACAGGGGGACAGGTTTCAACTATGGCTACACCTTC
TRBD2 NA TRBJ2-7 TRBV7-6 CASSLGGSGSYEQYF TGTGCCAGCAGCTTAGGTGGTAGCGGGAGCTACGAGCAGTACTTC
NA NA TRBJ1-5 TRBV18 CASSPGGSKPQHF TGTGCCAGCTCACCGGGGGGTAGTAAGCCCCAGCATTTT
TRBD2 once TRBJ2-3 TRBV14 CASSQDPIAGGITDTQYF TGTGCCAGCAGCCAAGATCCCATAGCGGGGGGTATCACAGATACGCAGTATTTT
TRBD1 NA TRBJ1-5 TRBV28 CASSPSGQGEGQPQHF TGTGCCAGCAGCCCAAGCGGACAGGGGGAGGGCCAGCCCCAGCATTTT
NA NA TRBJ2-5 TRBV3-1/TRBV3-2 CASSQGLSGETQYF TGTGCCAGCAGCCAAGGACTTTCCGGGGAGACCCAGTACTTC
TRBD2 once TRBJ2-3 TRBV30 CAWSPPSGRARDTQYF TGTGCCTGGAGTCCCCCTAGCGGGAGGGCCCGGGATACGCAGTATTTT
TRBD1 NA TRBJ1-4 TRBV28 CASSSNRGLGEKLFF TGTGCCAGCAGTTCTAACAGGGGGTTGGGGGAAAAACTGTTTTTT
TRBD1 NA TRBJ1-1 TRBV5-4 CASSLVGTGATEAFF TGTGCCAGCAGCTTGGTGGGGACAGGGGCGACTGAAGCTTTCTTT
NA NA TRBJ2-7 TRBV27 CASSGTAVEQYF TGTGCCAGCAGTGGGACGGCTGTAGAGCAGTACTTC